The TCR beta chain under discussion was sequenced for a study of shared clonotypes between healthy human individuals. The junction had 10 bases not matched to a gene; V was cut back by 6 bases and J by 5 bases. CDR3 length: 14 residues. Germline CDR1 and CDR2: SGHNT and YYREEE (reference sequence). Remarks on this clone: Its antigen is as yet unknown.

Sequencing used immunoSEQ multiplex PCR; TCRdb keeps in-frame clones, though not all of them. The data contain approximately 1,500,000 clones, around 97% of them singletons. Study-level findings and limits: Four donors had about 5% of their naive CD4 clonotypes in common.

The sample consisted of naive CD4+ T cells sorted from blood. Described subset: CD45RA+ positively selected. The chain is built from TRBV5-4 and TRBJ2-7, with TRBD1 matching over 8 bases. This sequence originates from a man aged 30 to 39 in good health. The CDR3 DNA reads TGTGCCAGCACCCTAGGACAGGGCCGGCACGAGCAGTACTTC. Translated, it gives CASTLGQGRHEQYF.